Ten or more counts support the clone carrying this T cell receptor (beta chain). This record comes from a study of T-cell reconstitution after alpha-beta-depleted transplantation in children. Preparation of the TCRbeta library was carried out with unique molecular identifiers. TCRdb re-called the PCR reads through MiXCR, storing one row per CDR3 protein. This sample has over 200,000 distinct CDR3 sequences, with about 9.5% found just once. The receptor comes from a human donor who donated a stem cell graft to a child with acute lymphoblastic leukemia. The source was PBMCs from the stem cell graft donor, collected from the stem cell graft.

This chain's CDR3 is CASSLLSYEQYF. The DNA for the CDR3 is TGCGCCAGCAGCTTGCTGTCCTACGAGCAGTACTTC. The V gene is TRBV5-1, the J gene TRBJ2-7, with D hard to call. The CDR3 sequence is 12 residues long. Germline V gene lookup returns CDR1 SGHRS and CDR2 YFSETQ. V lost 1 base to trimming and J lost 1 base, with 3 bases between them. Full variable domain (rest looked up from reference TRBV5-1 and TRBJ2-7): KAGVTQTPRYLIKTRGQQVTLSCSPISGHRSVSWYQQTPGQGLQFLFEYFSETQRNKGNFPGRFSGRQFSNSRSEMNVSTLELGDSALYLCASSLLSYEQYFGPGTRLTVT.